This T cell receptor beta chain was identified during a study of blood T cell repertoires in COVID-19 (dated by TCRdb to about 2020). Background on the whole study: The collaborator samples originated in the United States, Italy and Spain and spanned the acute and convalescent phases of COVID-19. Samples came from the ongoing ImmuneRACE study (first 160 participants) plus 1,254 subjects from 6 global collaborators. The prospective study material was composed of cDNA or gDNA derived from T cells, B-cell-depleted T cells, or PBMCs. Deeply sampled blood TCRbeta repertoires from subjects exposed to, actively infected with, or recovered from COVID-19 were included in the dataset. Where available, HLA class I and class II types were obtained from metadata supplied by the sample provider rather than from assay-based typing. The repertoires were made available in a free public database intended to serve as a resource for research on the immune response to SARS-CoV-2. The sample metadata nearly always contained a de-identified subject ID, COVID-19 status, age in years and sex. Findings and caveats that apply to the study as a whole: The quantity of clinical and demographic metadata differed by source and by participant and was supplied without curation.

Relative to germline, V is missing 4 bases and J is missing 0 bases, with 5 bases of the junction outside any gene match. The CDR3 runs 16 amino acids, cysteine and phenylalanine included. Only the CDR3 portion is preserved as DNA: 48 bases, with reading frame beginning at the first base. CDR1 and CDR2 were assigned from the germline V gene as KGHDR and SFDVKD. Remarks on this clone: Which antigen it targets is not known. The sample holds no much larger clone one base away, and base qualities are not on file.

TCRbeta CDR3 regions were amplified from genomic DNA using the immunoSEQ Assay, a bias-controlled multiplex PCR. Per the authors' processing: The number of nucleated cells in each sample was estimated by amplification of reference gene primers within the assay. Sequence reads were collapsed and filtered to measure the absolute abundance of every unique TCRbeta CDR3 rearrangement. For each sample, productive Simpson clonality was calculated as the square root of Simpson's diversity index across productive rearrangements. TCRdb's version of the immuneACCESS table is confined to in-frame rearrangements and falls short of the full clone set. An unresolved V gene accounts for under half of the shortfall where checked; the remainder is of unknown origin. V, J and clone size are taken as reported in that table, and D and trimming were inferred from the DNA itself. This sample gives 140,000 to 150,000 clones in total; 80% to 90% of them show up just once. Clones ranked in the top ten supply 10% to 15% of the sample.

One collaborating source in Seattle enrolled patients during active infection and followed them longitudinally through the course of disease. Whole blood was collected in K2EDTA tubes by collaborating institutions according to the institutions' own protocols. Collaborator samples were shipped for TCRbeta analysis as frozen whole blood, isolated PBMCs, or DNA extracted from either sample type. The chain is assembled from TRBV24-1 and TRBJ2-3, with 8 central nucleotides matching TRBD1. This TCR came from a man aged 18 to 30 with COVID-19, enrolled during active disease. The sequenced sample consisted of peripheral blood. Here is the DNA: TGTGCCACCAGTGACCGCGGACAGGGCAGCACAGATACGCAGTATTTT. This translates into CATSDRGQGSTDTQYF.